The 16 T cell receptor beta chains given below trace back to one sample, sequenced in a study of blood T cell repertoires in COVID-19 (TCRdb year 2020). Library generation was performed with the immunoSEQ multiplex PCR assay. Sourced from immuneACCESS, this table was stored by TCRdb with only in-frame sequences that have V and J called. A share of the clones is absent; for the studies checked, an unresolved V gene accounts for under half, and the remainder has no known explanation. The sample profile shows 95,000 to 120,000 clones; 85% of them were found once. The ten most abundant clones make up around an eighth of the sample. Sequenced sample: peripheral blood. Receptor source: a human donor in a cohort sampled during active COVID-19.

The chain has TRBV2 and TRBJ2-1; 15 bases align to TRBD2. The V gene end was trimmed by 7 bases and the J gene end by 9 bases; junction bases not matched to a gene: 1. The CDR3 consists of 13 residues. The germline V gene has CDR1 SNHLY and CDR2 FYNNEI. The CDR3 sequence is CASKGLAGGEQFF. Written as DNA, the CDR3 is TGTGCCAGCAAGGGACTAGCGGGGGGTGAGCAGTTCTTC.

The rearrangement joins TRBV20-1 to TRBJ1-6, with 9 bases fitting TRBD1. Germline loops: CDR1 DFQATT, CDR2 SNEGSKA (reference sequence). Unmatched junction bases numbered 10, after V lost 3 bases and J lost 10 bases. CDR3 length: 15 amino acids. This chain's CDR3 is CSASTGGLHRSPLHF. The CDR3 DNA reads TGCAGTGCTAGTACAGGGGGCCTTCATAGGTCACCCCTCCACTTT.

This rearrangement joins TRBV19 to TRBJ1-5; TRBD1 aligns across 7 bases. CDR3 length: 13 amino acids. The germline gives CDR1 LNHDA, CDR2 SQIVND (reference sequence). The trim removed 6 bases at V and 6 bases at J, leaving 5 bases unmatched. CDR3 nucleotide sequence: TGTGCCAGTAGCCTCGACAGGGTTCAGCCCCAGCATTTT. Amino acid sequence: CASSLDRVQPQHF.

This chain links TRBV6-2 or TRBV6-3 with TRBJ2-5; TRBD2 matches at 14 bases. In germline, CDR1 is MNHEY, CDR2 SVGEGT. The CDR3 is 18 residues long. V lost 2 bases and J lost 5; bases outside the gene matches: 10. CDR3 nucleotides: TGTGCCAGCAGTTACACTGTGGGACTAGCGGGGGCCGGGGAGACCCAGTACTTC. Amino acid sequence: CASSYTVGLAGAGETQYF.

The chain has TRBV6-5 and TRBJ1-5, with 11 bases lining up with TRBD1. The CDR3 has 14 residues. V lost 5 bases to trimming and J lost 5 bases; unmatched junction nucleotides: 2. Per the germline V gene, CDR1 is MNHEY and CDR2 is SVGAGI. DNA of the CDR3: TGTGCCAGCAGTACGGGACAGGGGGATCAGCCCCAGCATTTT. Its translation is CASSTGQGDQPQHF.

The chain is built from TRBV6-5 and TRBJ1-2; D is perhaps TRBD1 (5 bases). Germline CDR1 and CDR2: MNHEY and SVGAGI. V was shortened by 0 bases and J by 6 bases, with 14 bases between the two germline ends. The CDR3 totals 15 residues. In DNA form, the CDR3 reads TGTGCCAGCAGTTACTCGGCGGGAGGGGCGGATGGCTACACCTTC. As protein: CASSYSAGGADGYTF.

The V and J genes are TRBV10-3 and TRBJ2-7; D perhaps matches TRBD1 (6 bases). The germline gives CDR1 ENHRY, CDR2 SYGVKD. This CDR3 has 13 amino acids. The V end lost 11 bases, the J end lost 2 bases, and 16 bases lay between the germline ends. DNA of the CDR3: TGTGCCGTAAGGGACACTGCTACCTACGAGCAGTACTTC. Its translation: CAVRDTATYEQYF.

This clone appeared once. This CDR3 reads CASSLLLGGYTF. The CDR3 region has the DNA TGTGCCAGCAGTCTCCTGTTGGGCGGCTACACCTTC. The chain is built from TRBV28 and TRBJ1-2; D uncertain. Germline CDR1 reads MDHEN; CDR2 reads SYDVKM. There are 12 residues in the CDR3. V was clipped by 5 bases and J by 8 bases, with 12 bases between them.

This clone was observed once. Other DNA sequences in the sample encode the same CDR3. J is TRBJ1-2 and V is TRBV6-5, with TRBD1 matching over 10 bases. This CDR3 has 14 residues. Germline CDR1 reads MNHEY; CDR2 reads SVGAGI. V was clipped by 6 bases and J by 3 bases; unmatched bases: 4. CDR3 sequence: CASSPDRGDYGYTF. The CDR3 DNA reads TGTGCCAGCAGCCCGGACAGGGGGGACTATGGCTACACCTTC.

CDR3 DNA sequence: TGTGCCAGCAGTTCTCTCTACGAGCAGTACTTC. This encodes CASSSLYEQYF. The chain joins TRBV7-9 to TRBJ2-7; D call uncertain. Germline CDR1 is SEHNR and CDR2 is FQNEAQ (reference sequence). V was clipped by 6 bases and J by 3 bases, with 6 bases between them. The CDR3 is 11 amino acids.

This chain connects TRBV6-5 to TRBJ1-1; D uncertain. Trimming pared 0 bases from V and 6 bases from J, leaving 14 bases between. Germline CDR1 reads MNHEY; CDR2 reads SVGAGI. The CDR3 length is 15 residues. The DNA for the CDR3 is TGTGCCAGCAGTTACTCTGCGGTCTTCGCCTCTGAAGCTTTCTTT. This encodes CASSYSAVFASEAFF.

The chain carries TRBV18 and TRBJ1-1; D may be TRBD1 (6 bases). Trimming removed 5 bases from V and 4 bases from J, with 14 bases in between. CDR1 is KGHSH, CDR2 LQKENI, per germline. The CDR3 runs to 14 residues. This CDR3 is CASSGTGPGTEAFF. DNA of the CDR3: TGTGCCAGCTCAGGAACAGGGCCCGGCACTGAAGCTTTCTTT.

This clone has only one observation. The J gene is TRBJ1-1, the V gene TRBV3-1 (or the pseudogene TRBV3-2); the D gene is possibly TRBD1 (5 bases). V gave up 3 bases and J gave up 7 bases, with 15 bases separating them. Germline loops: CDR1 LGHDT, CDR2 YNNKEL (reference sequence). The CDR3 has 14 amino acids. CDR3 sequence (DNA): TGTGCCAGCAGCCACGGAGGGGTTTGGAGTGAAGCTTTCTTT. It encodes CASSHGGVWSEAFF.

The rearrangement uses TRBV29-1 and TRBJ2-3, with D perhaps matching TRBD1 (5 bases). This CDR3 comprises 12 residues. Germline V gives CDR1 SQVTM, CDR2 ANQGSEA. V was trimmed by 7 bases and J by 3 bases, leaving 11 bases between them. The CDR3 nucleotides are TGCAGCGGCGCGGCAGGGACAGATACGCAGTATTTT. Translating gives CSGAAGTDTQYF.

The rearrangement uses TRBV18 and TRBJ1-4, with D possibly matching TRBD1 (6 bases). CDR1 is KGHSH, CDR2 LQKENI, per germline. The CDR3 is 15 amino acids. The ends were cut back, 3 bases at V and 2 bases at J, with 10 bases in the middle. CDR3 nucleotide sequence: TGTGCCAGCTCACCTGACAGGCTCACTAATGAAAAACTGTTTTTT. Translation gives CASSPDRLTNEKLFF.

In DNA form, the CDR3 reads TGTGCCCCCGGTGGGGACAGCCTCTACGAGCAGTACTTC. This encodes CAPGGDSLYEQYF. This chain links TRBV2 with TRBJ2-7; 7 positions match TRBD1. The trim removed 11 bases at V and 3 bases at J, leaving 10 bases unmatched. Germline V gene lookup returns CDR1 SNHLY and CDR2 FYNNEI. The length of the CDR3 is 13 residues.